Listed here are 5 T cell receptor beta chains from one sample, sequenced in a study of OX40 agonist ivuxolimab in advanced cancers. Generated by immunoSEQ multiplex PCR, the TCRdb table keeps only in-frame clones and is missing some. The sample lists about 98,000 clones; just under 95% were seen once. Sequences were derived from CD4+ or CD8+ T cells sorted from blood, sampled in a trial of the OX40 agonist ivuxolimab. These receptors originate from an adult with an advanced solid tumor such as melanoma, head and neck, liver or kidney cancer.

The CDR3 here is CASSDRPGYEQYF. CDR3 in DNA: TGTGCCAGCAGTGACCGACCGGGCTACGAGCAGTACTTC. The chain employs TRBV6-5 and TRBJ2-7; D unresolved. V was clipped by 5 bases and J by 3 bases, with 11 bases between them. CDR1 MNHEY and CDR2 SVGAGI come from the germline V gene. The CDR3 spans 13 residues.

This clone is a singleton in its sample. The chain uses TRBV6-5 and TRBJ2-1; possible D gene TRBD1, 6 bases. The CDR3 length is 13 residues. CDR1 and CDR2 (germline): MNHEY, SVGAGI. The V end was cut by 6 bases, the J end by 9 bases, with 15 bases between. For the CDR3, the DNA is TGTGCCAGCAGGGACAGCGGCGCACTTGAGCAGTTCTTC. This translates into CASRDSGALEQFF.

The J gene is TRBJ2-3, the V gene TRBV27; no reliable D call. The CDR3 is 15 amino acids. V was pared by 5 bases and J by 0 bases, with 12 bases between. Germline CDR1 is MNHEY and CDR2 is SMNVEV (reference sequence). The CDR3 loop reads CASSPRRFSTDTQYF. The CDR3 nucleotides are TGTGCCAGCAGTCCCCGAAGATTTAGCACAGATACGCAGTATTTT.

This clone was detected once. The rearrangement uses TRBV7-8 and TRBJ2-6; D is ambiguous. Trimming pared 4 bases from V and 0 bases from J, leaving 7 bases between. Germline CDR1 reads SGHVS; CDR2 reads FQNEAQ. The length of the CDR3 is 15 residues. CDR3 nucleotides: TGTGCCAGCAGCTGGACGGGCTCTGGGGCCAACGTCCTGACTTTC. Residues: CASSWTGSGANVLTF.

This clone has just a few counts. The rearrangement links TRBV6-1 to TRBJ1-4, with D possibly TRBD1 on 6 matching bases. CDR3 length equals 13 residues. Looked up from germline, CDR1 is MNHNS and CDR2 is SASEGT. Between the trimmed V and J ends, which lost 2 bases and 6 bases, there was a span of 7 bases. In DNA, the CDR3 is TGTGCCAGCAGTGAACACAGGGATGAAAAACTGTTTTTT. It yields the protein CASSEHRDEKLFF.